What follows are 20 T cell receptor beta chains derived from one specimen sequenced in a study of read filtering for tumor transcriptome and immune sequencing. This library used approximately 370 ng RNA and molecular barcoded adaptors spanning alpha/delta and beta/gamma chains. MiXCR, run by TCRdb on the reads, gives a single entry per CDR3 protein. The sample yields 35,000 to 40,000 distinct CDR3 sequences, approximately 13% seen once. The source material was a population of CD138-negative cells sorted from bone marrow. The receptors shown here come from a donor at least 40 years old with multiple myeloma.

This clonotype has at least ten counts. The gene calls are TRBV29-1 and TRBJ1-1; D call uncertain. Germline values: CDR1 SQVTM, CDR2 ANQGSEA. This CDR3 spans 14 amino acids. Trimming removed 4 bases at V and 1 base at J, with 13 bases between. CDR3 residues: CSVAEGGQNTEAFF. CDR3 bases: TGCAGCGTTGCAGAAGGAGGGCAGAACACTGAAGCTTTCTTT. Combining the CDR3 with reference TRBV29-1 and TRBJ1-1 gives the whole variable domain SAVISQKPSRDICQRGTSLTIQCQVDSQVTMMFWYRQQPGQSLTLIATANQGSEATYESGFVIDKFPISRPNLTFSTLTVSNMSPEDSSIYLCSVAEGGQNTEAFFGQGTRLTVV.

This clonotype was counted many times. V is TRBV10-1 and J is TRBJ2-1; 9 bases map to TRBD2. The CDR3 extends over 16 amino acids. The V segment lost 2 bases and the J segment 9 bases; nucleotides outside the gene matches: 11. Germline V CDR1 and CDR2: WNHNN, SYGVQD (reference sequence). CDR3 coding DNA: TGCGCCAGCAGTGAGGATCCTAGCGGGATCCGGAGTGAGCAGTTCTTC. Translation: CASSEDPSGIRSEQFF.

This clonotype was observed at least ten times. This rearrangement joins TRBV5-1 to TRBJ2-6, with unresolved D. Germline loops: CDR1 SGHRS, CDR2 YFSETQ. V was cut by 2 bases and J by 0 bases, with 15 bases left in between. The CDR3 has 18 residues. Here the CDR3 reads CASSFLREAFSGANVLTF. DNA of the CDR3: TGCGCCAGCAGCTTCCTAAGAGAAGCCTTCTCTGGGGCCAACGTCCTGACTTTC.

This clonotype was observed a few times. This chain links TRBV7-2 with TRBJ1-5; D might be TRBD1 (5 bases). The germline CDR1 and CDR2 sequences are SGHTA and FQGNSA. This CDR3 is 15 amino acids long. V was cut by 5 bases and J by 1 base, with 12 bases left in between. Here the CDR3 DNA reads TGTGCCAGCAGCCCGGGGGATACCAGCAATCAGCCCCAGCATTTT. This translates into CASSPGDTSNQPQHF.

This clonotype was observed at least ten times. The chain employs TRBV6-1 and TRBJ2-1, with D hard to call. The CDR3 contains 11 residues. CDR1 and CDR2 (germline): MNHNS, SASEGT. V shed 10 bases and J shed 5 bases, with 9 bases lying between them. CDR3 amino acids: CATQINNEQFF. CDR3 DNA sequence: TGTGCCACCCAAATAAACAATGAGCAGTTCTTC.

This clonotype has just a few counts. This sequence joins TRBV7-2 and TRBJ2-3; D perhaps matches TRBD1 (6 bases). Germline CDR1 SGHTA, CDR2 FQGNSA. The CDR3 totals 15 residues. V dropped 2 bases and J dropped 2 bases, with 11 bases sitting between them. The CDR3 spells CASSLRGQPTDTQYF. In DNA form, the CDR3 reads TGTGCCAGCAGCTTAAGGGGACAACCCACAGATACGCAGTATTTT.

This clonotype was seen at least ten times. The chain employs TRBV7-3 and TRBJ2-1, with D possibly TRBD1 on 6 matching bases. V was trimmed by 2 bases and J by 0 bases, leaving 8 bases between them. The germline CDR1 and CDR2 sequences are SGHTA and FQGTGA. The CDR3 sequence is 15 residues long. The CDR3 is CASSLQGSSYNEQFF. CDR3 bases: TGTGCCAGCAGCTTACAGGGGAGCTCCTACAATGAGCAGTTCTTC.

At least ten counts were recorded for this clonotype. The chain employs TRBV14 and TRBJ2-7; D call uncertain. CDR3 size: 12 residues. Trimming removed 0 bases at V and 5 bases at J, with 5 bases between. In germline, CDR1 is SGHDN, CDR2 FVKESK. The CDR3 protein is CASSQDSHEQYF. In DNA, the CDR3 is TGTGCCAGCAGCCAAGATAGCCACGAGCAGTACTTC.

This clonotype has a count of ten or more. The chain couples TRBV7-9 to TRBJ2-1; 9 nucleotides agree with TRBD2. Germline trimming cut 5 bases from V and 9 bases from J; bases unmatched to any gene: 14. Germline V gives CDR1 SEHNR, CDR2 FQNEAQ (reference sequence). The CDR3 is made up of 16 amino acids. DNA for the CDR3: TGTGCCAGCAGCCCCCCGGCGGGACTAGCAATCAGTGAGCAGTTCTTC. Translation: CASSPPAGLAISEQFF.

In regard to this clonotype: One end of the junction varies from germline; a read error may be responsible. The chain couples TRBV6-1 to TRBJ1-1; D unclear. The germline V gene has CDR1 MNHNS and CDR2 SASEGT. This CDR3 contains 14 residues. In nucleotides, the CDR3 is TGCGCCAGCAGTGCGGTGGTGTCAGACACTGAAGCTTCCTTT. Protein: CASSAVVSDTEASF.

The chain is built from TRBV7-8 and TRBJ2-1; D is undetermined. The CDR3 has 15 residues. V lost 2 bases and J 4 bases, leaving 12 bases between the germline ends. Germline V gene sequence: CDR1 SGHVS, CDR2 FQNEAQ. The CDR3 DNA is TGTGCCAGCAGCTTAACGGGCGGTAAATACAATGAGCAGTTCTTC. Translating it yields CASSLTGGKYNEQFF.

This clonotype was picked up a small number of times. The CDR3, as DNA: TGTGCCAGCGGGGCGGGGCCTAACGGGGAGCTGTTTTTT. Its translation: CASGAGPNGELFF. The chain has TRBV5-8 and TRBJ2-2, with D possibly TRBD2 on 6 matching bases. Germline lookup yields CDR1 SGHTS and CDR2 YDEGEE. The ends were cut back, 7 bases at V and 7 bases at J, with 14 bases in the middle. CDR3 length: 13 amino acids.

This clonotype was seen many times. V is TRBV28 and J is TRBJ2-3, with 13 bases identical to TRBD2. After removal of 5 bases from V and 1 base from J, the junction contained 3 bases not matched to a gene. The length of the CDR3 is 16 residues. Germline lookup yields CDR1 MDHEN and CDR2 SYDVKM. The CDR3 DNA reads TGTGCCAGCAGTCCTGGACTAGCGGGAGGCACAGATACGCAGTATTTT. This encodes CASSPGLAGGTDTQYF.

This clonotype was counted many times. The chain combines TRBV4-1 with TRBJ1-4; D perhaps matches TRBD1 (5 bases). The CDR3 spans 15 residues. The germline CDR1 and CDR2 sequences are MGHRA and YSYEKL. The V gene lost 4 bases and the J gene lost 8 bases, with 17 bases spanning the gap. The CDR3 protein is CASSLASGWGEKLFF. The CDR3, as DNA: TGCGCCAGCAGCCTTGCATCGGGGTGGGGCGAAAAACTGTTTTTT.

This clonotype was detected many times. The chain has TRBV7-9 and TRBJ2-1; 7 bases are shared with TRBD1. V lost 3 bases and J lost 4; bases outside the gene matches: 6. Looked up from germline, CDR1 is SEHNR and CDR2 is FQNEAQ (reference sequence). The CDR3 runs 15 residues. CDR3 in amino acids: CASSLGTVLYNEQFF. The CDR3 DNA sequence: TGTGCCAGCAGCTTGGGGACAGTTCTATACAATGAGCAGTTCTTC.

With respect to this clonotype: At one boundary the junction diverges from the germline segment, which might be a read error. This chain uses TRBV9 with TRBJ2-2; TRBD2 agrees at 13 bases. From germline, CDR1 is SGDLS and CDR2 YYNGEE. CDR3 length: 16 amino acids. CDR3: CASSPGLAGNTRELFF. For the CDR3, the DNA is TGTGCCAGCAGCCCGGGACTAGCGGGGAACACCAGGGAGCTGTTTTTT.

This clonotype was seen many times. The chain couples TRBV29-1 to TRBJ1-2; D is ambiguous. CDR1 SQVTM and CDR2 ANQGSEA come from the germline V gene. Between the trimmed V and J ends, which lost 3 bases and 2 bases, there was a span of 7 bases. The CDR3 loop spans 12 amino acids. CDR3 DNA: TGCAGCGTTGAGTTAGGAAACTATGGCTACACCTTC. Translation: CSVELGNYGYTF.

In its sample, this clonotype was seen a few times. The chain carries TRBV2 and TRBJ2-1; TRBD2 aligns across 7 bases. Germline trimming cut 6 bases from V and 8 bases from J; bases unmatched to any gene: 10. Per the germline V gene, CDR1 is SNHLY and CDR2 is FYNNEI. This CDR3 is 14 amino acids long. For the CDR3, the DNA is TGTGCCAGCAGATTTGGACTAGTGGTCGATGAGCAGTTCTTC. Protein sequence: CASRFGLVVDEQFF.

Comments on this clonotype: A far bigger clonotype differs at one base, so this is likely a read error. This likely comes from a read error, as the CDR3 has no conserved phenylalanine or tryptophan at its end. The J gene is TRBJ2-1, the V gene TRBV6-1; no clear D. The ends were cut back, 5 bases at V and 0 bases at J, with 8 bases in the middle. CDR3 length: 14 amino acids. The germline V gene encodes CDR1 MNHNS and CDR2 SASEGT. The DNA for the CDR3 is TGTGCCAGCAGTTTCGGCTCCTCCTACAATGAGCAGTTCTAC. Translation gives CASSFGSSYNEQFY.

The table lists this clonotype with many counts. The chain is built from TRBV5-1 and TRBJ1-3; possibly TRBD1 for D (5 bases). V lost 1 base and J lost 0, with 17 bases in between. The length of the CDR3 is 18 residues. Germline lookup yields CDR1 SGHRS and CDR2 YFSETQ. In DNA form, the CDR3 reads TGCGCCAGCAGCTTGTCGGGGTCTCTGGGGGGCTCTGGAAACACCATATATTTT. It is translated as CASSLSGSLGGSGNTIYF.